This T cell receptor (beta chain) is drawn from a study of radiation and T cells in renal cell carcinoma. Whole-study context: Nephrectomy followed 15 Gy stereotactic body radiation by 4 weeks. General study findings and limits: Baseline intratumoral clonotype presence is unknown without pretreatment biopsies. In blood, top tumor clones expanded by 2 weeks, shrinking by 4.

Repertoires were generated with immunoSEQ multiplex PCR, while TCRdb's copy carries only in-frame clones and drops some. The sample contains tens of thousands of clones, 80% to 90% of which appear only once. This clone was recorded once. Its target is unknown. Time point denoted: blood 2 weeks post-SBRT. Treatment of the sample: 15 Gy SBRT to primary tumor, nephrectomy 4 weeks later. Radiation-treated patients gave blood at baseline, week 2 and week 4. CDR3 length: 16 residues. The germline gives CDR1 LNHDA, CDR2 SQIVND (reference sequence). Between the trimmed V and J ends, which lost 3 bases and 0 bases, there was a span of 9 bases.

J is TRBJ2-6 and V is TRBV19, with no clear D. Source: blood, taken from a patient whose treatment included radiotherapy and nephrectomy. This receptor was taken from a woman aged 45-59 years with renal cell carcinoma. The chain's CDR3 is CASSINPNSGANVLTF. As DNA, the CDR3 is TGTGCCAGTAGTATCAACCCCAACTCTGGGGCCAACGTCCTGACTTTC.